This entry is about one TCR beta chain. Its antigen specificity is not known. No base-level quality is on record; no much larger clone is a single base apart. Using the deep immunoSEQ assay, TCR CDR3 regions were amplified from genomic DNA by multiplex PCR. For each cell subset, the extracted genomic DNA was distributed evenly across all wells of several immunoSEQ 96-well plates, and each plate served as one replicate. For sorted subsets, 150 to 250 ng of genomic DNA, equivalent to 25,000 to 30,000 T cell genomes, went into each replicate PCR. Purified libraries were measured with a Qubit 3.0 fluorometer, size-checked on a Bioanalyzer 2100, and measured again with the KAPA Library Quantification kit. A separate single-read 150-cycle Illumina NextSeq 550 flow cell was used to sequence each immunoSEQ 96-well plate. As for the original processing: Because the immunoSEQ output held only junctional sequences and lacked quality scores, the filtering could not match the filtering applied to full-length reads. To assign V/J genes and CDR3, sequences were annotated using PyIR, a Python wrapper for IgBLAST v1.9, with IMGT germline references. Reads with weak V/J assignments (E-value above 1e-6), missing CDR3, stop codons, out-of-frame junctions, or ambiguous translated residues were removed. A V3J clonotype was defined by an identical inferred V gene, J gene, and CDR3 amino acid sequence. The percentage overlap between two repertoires was calculated by dividing the number of shared unique clonotypes by the size of the smaller repertoire. RTK rarefaction, the Chao1 estimator, and Recon v2.1 estimates of unobserved clonotypes were used to assess repertoire richness. OLGA was used to compute generation probabilities for all TCRbeta clonotypes that the gDNA method yielded from a handful of donors. This immuneACCESS table, as held by TCRdb, lists in-frame sequences with V and J called but not all clones. Of the missing ones, under half trace to an unresolved V gene in checked studies; the others have no known cause. Clone size and V and J calls were adopted from that table, with D and trimming inferred from the DNA. The sample table shows roughly 1,800,000 clones, and just under 95% are seen once. The ten largest account for 0.9% to 1.5% of the sample.

CD8 naive samples were obtained by positive selection for CCR7 among CD45RO-negative cells, yielding a CD45RA+CCR7+ population from which TemRA cells were excluded. The donors were healthy, HIV-negative adults with no recently reported acute infections or vaccinations. Every donor was a Caucasian adult living in Nashville, Tennessee, USA. Blood was obtained by leukapheresis, after which PBMCs were separated by Ficoll-Histopaque density gradient centrifugation and cryopreserved in liquid nitrogen vapor phase. Analytical flow cytometry was used to check the purity and quantity of each magnetically sorted T cell population. Genomic DNA was isolated from each sorted fraction and quantified by UV absorbance on a Nanodrop 2000c. The sample originates from a study of shared clonotypes between healthy human individuals (dated by TCRdb to about 2020). Regarding the study in general: The cohort comprised two women and a few men aged 18 to 49 years. For each donor, three plates each were used for CD4 naive and CD4 memory, two plates were used for CD8 naive, and one plate was used for CD8 memory. To estimate repertoire size and how much clonotypes are shared between individuals, the study performed deep sequencing of blood TCR repertoires from about five healthy adults. To increase sequencing depth and limit assay-specific biases, TCR repertoire library preparation and sequencing were carried out by different laboratories using diverse techniques. Leukapheresis yielded between about 0.9 and 9.5 billion PBMCs per donor. Points the paper makes about the study in general: Because the study included only a small number of donors, the genetic and exposure-history diversity represented was limited. Sampling was limited to blood, and TCR repertoires in tissue likely differ from TCR repertoires in blood. Pairwise subsampling led to the expectation that sequencing depth would affect the degree of clonotype sharing among donors. Incomplete sequencing was indicated by rarefaction of sorted-subset datasets, despite the large sequencing depth. Sharing across a handful of donors was observed for 4.5% to 6.5% of naive CD4, over 3% of naive CD8, 2% to 2.5% of memory CD4, and roughly 0.4% of memory CD8 clonotypes. Naive subsets generally had larger estimated clonotype richness than memory subsets did. Compared with non-shared clonotypes, the clonotypes found in all four sorted-subset donors had higher generation probabilities.

V drops 2 bases and J drops 4 bases, leaving 8 bases in between. From the germline V gene (reference sequence), CDR1 is MNHEY and CDR2 is SMNVEV. The CDR3 goes from the cysteine to the phenylalanine over 13 residues. The kept DNA is CDR3 alone, 39 bases in frame from the first base. The specimen sequenced was naive CD8+ T cells sorted from blood. The cell subset or site label on this specimen signifies: CD45RA+CCR7+. The receptor was isolated from a man younger than 30 in good health. Recombination connected TRBV27 to TRBJ1-1; the D gene remains uncertain. In nucleotide form, the sequence is TGTGCCAGCAGTTTAGGAGCCACCACTGAAGCTTTCTTT. It encodes CASSLGATTEAFF.